The T cell receptor beta chain described here comes from a study of T cell responses to AZD1222 COVID-19 vaccine. The data were produced by immunoSEQ multiplex PCR, yet TCRdb's version contains in-frame clones alone and is incomplete. The sample lists 70,000 to 80,000 clones; around 80% were seen once. Between the trimmed V and J ends, which lost 0 bases and 2 bases, there was a span of 10 bases. CDR3 size: 15 residues. Germline loops: CDR1 LNHDA, CDR2 SQIVND (reference sequence). The gene calls are TRBV19 and TRBJ1-2; TRBD1 might be the D (6 bases). The sequenced sample was peripheral blood, obtained 28 days after the second AZD1222 dose. The source of this sequence is an adult who received the AZD1222 COVID-19 vaccine. Here the CDR3 reads CASSIDDRMNYGYTF. The CDR3 DNA sequence: TGTGCCAGTAGTATAGACGACAGGATGAACTATGGCTACACCTTC.